This passage covers 21 T cell receptor beta chains from one sample sequenced in a study of patients and donors after allogeneic stem cell transplantation. TCRdb re-analysed the RT-PCR reads in MiXCR, keeping a single row per CDR3 protein. This sample has hundreds of thousands of distinct CDR3 sequences, with around two fifths found just once. Material: blood, either unsorted or a sorted T cell fraction (not recorded which). The receptors here all came from a human donor who was either an allogeneic HSCT recipient or a stem cell or donor lymphocyte infusion donor (not recorded which). It is not recorded whose cells these are; they may come from a transplant donor.

The CDR3 reads CASSHGDYNTEAFF. In nucleotides, the CDR3 is TGTGCCAGCAGCCATGGCGATTATAACACTGAAGCTTTCTTT. The chain couples TRBV3-1 to TRBJ1-1; D remains ambiguous. The germline V gene encodes CDR1 LGHDT and CDR2 YNNKEL (reference sequence). V lost 3 bases, J lost 2 bases, and 10 bases lay in between. CDR3 length: 14 residues. Drawing the rest from reference TRBV3-1 and TRBJ1-1, the complete variable domain is DTAVSQTPKYLVTQMGNDKSIKCEQNLGHDTMYWYKQDSKKFLKIMFSYNNKELIINETVPNRFSPKSPDKAHLNLHINSLELGDSAVYFCASSHGDYNTEAFFGQGTRLTVV.

The rearrangement links TRBV20-1 to TRBJ2-3, with 8 bases aligning to TRBD2. Per germline, CDR1 DFQATT and CDR2 SNEGSKA (reference sequence). V gave up 3 bases and J gave up 1 base; unmatched junction bases: 12. This CDR3 spans 17 amino acids. For the CDR3, the DNA is TGCAGTGCTAGTCCGGGGCGGGGGGCCTCTGGCACAGATACGCAGTATTTT. Its protein product is CSASPGRGASGTDTQYF.

In this sample, this clonotype turned up a few times. The CDR3 bases are TGCGCCAGCAGCGGTACCGGAAGGGACTATGGCTACACCTTC. This encodes CASSGTGRDYGYTF. This chain joins TRBV5-1 and TRBJ1-2; no firm D call. V was shortened by 4 bases and J by 3 bases, with 13 bases between the two germline ends. Germline loops: CDR1 SGHRS, CDR2 YFSETQ. CDR3 length: 14 amino acids.

This chain connects TRBV12-3 or TRBV12-4 to TRBJ1-2; no clear D. The length of the CDR3 is 14 residues. V lost 2 bases to trimming and J lost 6 bases, with 13 bases between them. This chain's CDR3 is CASSLRADSDGYTF. The CDR3 DNA follows: TGTGCCAGCAGTTTACGCGCGGATTCGGATGGCTACACCTTC.

This clonotype was detected only a few times. The V call is TRBV12-3 or TRBV12-4, the J call TRBJ1-1; maybe TRBD1 (6 bases). The CDR3 has 12 residues. V shed 6 bases and J shed 7 bases, with 12 bases lying between them. CDR3 protein: CASSLGQYEAFF. The CDR3 DNA reads TGTGCCAGCAGCCTCGGACAGTATGAAGCTTTCTTT.

This clonotype was picked up a small number of times. As DNA, the CDR3 is TGTGCCAGCAGGGGATGGGTGGACACTGAAGCTTTCTTT. Translated, it gives CASRGWVDTEAFF. The chain joins TRBV2 to TRBJ1-1; no clear D gene. The CDR3 totals 13 residues. V was shortened by 6 bases and J by 3 bases, with 11 bases between the two germline ends. Germline V CDR1 and CDR2: SNHLY, FYNNEI.

V gene TRBV6-2 or TRBV6-3 combines with J gene TRBJ2-4; D is unclear. From germline, CDR1 is MNHEY and CDR2 SVGEGT. CDR3 length: 14 amino acids. V lost 5 bases, J lost 2 bases, and 10 bases lay in between. CDR3 DNA sequence: TGTGCCAGCAGTCCTCAGGCAACCAAAAACATTCAGTACTTC. Protein product: CASSPQATKNIQYF.

The chain has TRBV14 and TRBJ2-7, with 9 bases identical to TRBD2. J was trimmed by 3 bases and V by 4 bases; bases with no gene match: 7. CDR3 length equals 15 residues. Germline V gives CDR1 SGHDN, CDR2 FVKESK. The DNA of the CDR3 is TGTGCCAGCAGCCTGAGGCCAGCGGGGGGCTACGAGCAGTACTTC. Protein product: CASSLRPAGGYEQYF.

The CDR3 DNA reads TGTGCCAGCAGCTTGGGGACGGGAGCCGCGGGAACTGAAGCTTTCTTT. Its translation is CASSLGTGAAGTEAFF. The V gene is TRBV5-4, the J gene TRBJ1-1; no firm D call. V was clipped by 0 bases and J by 5 bases, with 17 bases between them. The CDR3 consists of 16 residues. Germline-derived CDR1 and CDR2 are SGHNT and YYREEE (reference sequence).

A single count supports this clonotype. The chain joins TRBV13 to TRBJ2-1; D is possibly TRBD1 (6 bases). The germline V and J ends were trimmed by 5 bases and 7 bases, with 18 bases remaining between them. Germline-derived CDR1 and CDR2 are PRHDT and FYEKMQ (reference sequence). The CDR3 length is 15 residues. The CDR3 region has the DNA TGTGCCAGCAGCCGCCCGGGACATAATTTAAATGAGCAGTTCTTC. Translation gives CASSRPGHNLNEQFF.

This chain links TRBV3-1 with TRBJ2-5, with 11 bases identical to TRBD2. CDR3 length equals 19 residues. CDR1 is LGHDT and CDR2 is YNNKEL in the germline V gene (reference sequence). V trimming: 1 base; J trimming: 2 bases; junction bases outside the gene matches: 12. The chain's CDR3 is CASSQASPTSGGRQETQYF. For the CDR3, the DNA is TGTGCCAGCAGCCAAGCCTCCCCAACTAGCGGGGGACGACAAGAGACCCAGTACTTC.

The chain uses TRBV3-1 and TRBJ1-2, with TRBD1 as a possible D gene (6 bases). The germline V gene has CDR1 LGHDT and CDR2 YNNKEL (reference sequence). The CDR3 extends over 14 amino acids. Trimming took 4 bases from V and 3 from J, leaving 12 bases between them. In DNA form, the CDR3 reads TGTGCCAGCAGCCCCTGGACAGCCTACTATGGCTACACCTTC. Amino acid sequence: CASSPWTAYYGYTF.

This clonotype was recorded a few times. This sequence joins TRBV10-2 and TRBJ2-5; 9 bases map to TRBD1. Germline V CDR1 and CDR2: WSHSY, SAAADI. J gave up 5 bases and V 7 bases, and 5 bases lay outside the gene matches. The CDR3 length is 13 residues. DNA of the CDR3: TGCGCCAGCAACACAGGGGGCGCGGAGACCCAGTACTTC. This sequence encodes CASNTGGAETQYF.

The rearrangement joins TRBV15 to TRBJ1-2, with D maybe TRBD1 (5 bases). CDR1 and CDR2 from the germline V gene are LNHNV and YYDKDF (reference sequence). V dropped 0 bases and J dropped 1 base, with 12 bases sitting between them. CDR3 length equals 16 residues. The CDR3 DNA sequence: TGTGCCACCAGCAGAGATTTACGGCAGGGTAACTATGGCTACACCTTC. Its translation is CATSRDLRQGNYGYTF.

The J gene is TRBJ2-7, the V gene TRBV18, with D perhaps matching TRBD1 (5 bases). The germline V and J ends were trimmed by 2 bases and 3 bases, with 14 bases remaining between them. Germline V gene data show CDR1 as KGHSH and CDR2 as LQKENI. The CDR3 totals 15 residues. CDR3 protein: CASSPDRGLLYEQYF. The CDR3 DNA follows: TGTGCCAGCTCACCAGACAGAGGCCTCCTCTACGAGCAGTACTTC.

This sequence joins TRBV11-1 and TRBJ1-1; 10 bases are a match to TRBD1. Germline-derived CDR1 and CDR2 are SGHAT and FQDESV (reference sequence). The CDR3 contains 15 residues. The V and J ends lost 5 bases and 2 bases, in that order; junction bases with no gene match: 5. This CDR3 is CASSVWDRGNTEAFF. The CDR3 DNA is TGTGCCAGCAGCGTCTGGGACAGGGGAAACACTGAAGCTTTCTTT.

The J gene is TRBJ1-2, the V gene TRBV15; unclear D gene. Trimming cost V 3 bases and J 8 bases, with 16 bases left between them. The CDR3 runs 14 residues. CDR1 is LNHNV and CDR2 is YYDKDF in the germline V gene (reference sequence). CDR3 DNA: TGTGCCACCAGCAGTTTTGAACGGGGTCGAGGCTACACCTTC. This codes for CATSSFERGRGYTF.

This clonotype was counted a few times. The chain employs TRBV7-7 and TRBJ1-4; D is unclear. Per the germline V gene, CDR1 is SSHAT and CDR2 is FNYEAQ (reference sequence). This CDR3 is 15 amino acids long. V lost 4 bases and J 8 bases, leaving 17 bases between the germline ends. The CDR3, as DNA: TGTGCCAGCAGCTCCGGTTCCGGGTTTAGCGAAAAACTGTTTTTT. Its translation is CASSSGSGFSEKLFF.

The rearrangement joins TRBV12-3 or TRBV12-4 to TRBJ2-5; TRBD1 is a possible D gene (6 bases). Trimming cost V 5 bases and J 1 base, with 11 bases left between them. This CDR3 is built from 14 residues. The DNA of the CDR3 is TGTGCCAGCAGTGTACAGACAGGCCAAGAGACCCAGTACTTC. Translating it yields CASSVQTGQETQYF.

The CDR3 DNA reads as TGTGCCAGCTCTGACCGGGAGGGCACTGAAGCTTTCTTT. It codes for CASSDREGTEAFF. This chain links TRBV18 with TRBJ1-1; D unclear. Germline V gene lookup returns CDR1 KGHSH and CDR2 LQKENI. The length of the CDR3 is 13 residues. Trimming shortened V by 6 bases and J by 4 bases, and 12 bases separated the two germline ends.

This chain connects TRBV4-1 to TRBJ1-5; 7 bases are shared with TRBD1. There are 16 residues in the CDR3. CDR1 and CDR2 from the germline V gene are MGHRA and YSYEKL. V shed 1 base and J 3 bases; nucleotides not matched to a gene: 6. CDR3 in amino acids: CASSQGLRGSNQPQHF. DNA of the CDR3: TGCGCCAGCAGCCAAGGTCTCAGGGGGTCCAATCAGCCCCAGCATTTT.